What follows are 26 T cell receptor beta chains derived from one specimen sequenced in a study of PD-1 blockade in classical Hodgkin lymphoma. Exposure to brentuximab vedotin varied, and each patient had relapsed following autologous stem cell transplantation. Thawed PBMCs underwent magnetic negative selection to yield purified CD4+ T cells. Clones were read by immunoSEQ multiplex PCR, and TCRdb kept only the in-frame ones, dropping some. This sample carries around 23,000 clones, roughly 84% of them seen once, and the ten largest clones take approximately 1.7%. This specimen consisted of CD4+ T cells from blood, obtained at baseline. The receptors shown here come from a human donor with classical Hodgkin lymphoma.

The chain is built from TRBV19 and TRBJ2-6; D perhaps matches TRBD2 (5 bases). The germline V gene has CDR1 LNHDA and CDR2 SQIVND (reference sequence). This CDR3 has 15 residues. V was cut by 4 bases and J by 2 bases, with 9 bases left in between. The CDR3: CASSKRETGANVLTF. The CDR3, as DNA: TGTGCCAGTAGTAAAAGGGAGACTGGGGCCAACGTCCTGACTTTC. Using reference TRBV19 and TRBJ2-6 for the parts outside the CDR3, the full variable domain is DGGITQSPKYLFRKEGQNVTLSCEQNLNHDAMYWYRQDPGQGLRLIYYSQIVNDFQKGDIAEGYSVSREKKESFPLTVTSAQKNPTAFYLCASSKRETGANVLTFGAGSRLTVL.

V is TRBV6-1 and J is TRBJ2-3; weak D call: TRBD1 (5 bases). Per the germline V gene, CDR1 is MNHNS and CDR2 is SASEGT. V lost 0 bases to trimming and J lost 0 bases, with 10 bases between them. This CDR3 is built from 16 residues. CDR3 DNA sequence: TGTGCCAGCAGTGAAGCGACAGCTGGGAGCACAGATACGCAGTATTTT. Protein product: CASSEATAGSTDTQYF.

The chain is built from TRBV2 and TRBJ1-2; 9 bases are shared with TRBD1. The CDR3 is made up of 14 amino acids. Germline CDR1 SNHLY, CDR2 FYNNEI. Losses at the gene ends were 4 bases for V and 4 bases for J; bases not matched to a gene: 4. Here the CDR3 reads CASSGTGEGYGYTF. CDR3 sequence (DNA): TGTGCCAGCAGTGGGACAGGGGAGGGCTATGGCTACACCTTC.

The V call is TRBV29-1, the J call TRBJ2-2; D is undetermined. The CDR3 length is 12 residues. Trimming cost V 3 bases and J 3 bases, with 5 bases left between them. Germline V gene lookup returns CDR1 SQVTM and CDR2 ANQGSEA. The CDR3 here is CSVDKYTGELFF. DNA for the CDR3: TGCAGCGTTGATAAATACACCGGGGAGCTGTTTTTT.

V and J are TRBV9 and TRBJ1-2; TRBD1 agrees at 7 bases. Per the germline V gene, CDR1 is SGDLS and CDR2 is YYNGEE. The CDR3 totals 17 residues. J lost 4 bases, V lost 4 bases, and 16 bases had no gene match. The CDR3 is CASSSVLGQGESYGYTF. As DNA, the CDR3 is TGTGCCAGCAGCTCCGTTTTGGGGCAGGGGGAATCCTATGGCTACACCTTC. The full variable domain, with the rest looked up from reference TRBV9 and TRBJ1-2, is DSGVTQTPKHLITATGQRVTLRCSPRSGDLSVYWYQQSLDQGLQFLIQYYNGEERAKGNILERFSAQQFPDLHSELNLSSLELGDSALYFCASSSVLGQGESYGYTFGSGTRLTVV.

The chain combines TRBV6-6 with TRBJ2-7; TRBD1 or TRBD2 may be the D gene (5 bases each). CDR3 length: 12 amino acids. The V end was cut by 8 bases, the J end by 3 bases, with 11 bases between. Germline values: CDR1 MNHNY, CDR2 SVGAGI (reference sequence). The CDR3 reads CASRGVDYEQYF. The CDR3 nucleotides read TGTGCCAGCCGAGGGGTGGACTACGAGCAGTACTTC.

This rearrangement joins TRBV7-9 to TRBJ1-4, with D unclear. In germline, CDR1 is SEHNR, CDR2 FQNEAQ (reference sequence). V was pared by 4 bases and J by 2 bases, with 11 bases between. The length of the CDR3 is 15 residues. CDR3 residues: CASSSGLGTNEKLFF. The CDR3 DNA reads TGTGCCAGCAGCTCAGGCCTGGGGACTAATGAAAAACTGTTTTTT.

The chain recombines TRBV10-2 with TRBJ1-3; D unclear. The CDR3 is 14 amino acids. Germline CDR1 WSHSY, CDR2 SAAADI. V lost 4 bases to trimming and J lost 7 bases, with 14 bases between them. CDR3 amino acids: CASSVSGGGNTIYF. In nucleotides, the CDR3 is TGCGCCAGCAGTGTTTCCGGCGGAGGCAACACCATATATTTT.

This clone occurred a few times. V gene TRBV7-2 combines with J gene TRBJ1-1, with D hard to call. CDR1 is SGHTA, CDR2 FQGNSA, per germline. There are 13 residues in the CDR3. Trimming stripped 4 bases from V and 0 bases from J, with 6 bases between. The CDR3 sequence is CASSSNMNTEAFF. CDR3 sequence (DNA): TGTGCCAGCAGCTCTAACATGAACACTGAAGCTTTCTTT.

The chain joins TRBV6-6 to TRBJ2-7; 9 bases match TRBD1. After removal of 2 bases from V and 3 bases from J, the junction contained 2 bases not matched to a gene. CDR3 length equals 14 residues. Per germline, CDR1 MNHNY and CDR2 SVGAGI (reference sequence). The CDR3 protein is CASSYDRGYYEQYF. CDR3 in DNA: TGTGCCAGCAGTTACGACAGGGGGTACTACGAGCAGTACTTC.

The J gene is TRBJ1-1, the V gene TRBV6-5; D remains unclear. The CDR3 totals 14 residues. The germline V gene has CDR1 MNHEY and CDR2 SVGAGI. V was pared by 2 bases and J by 2 bases, with 9 bases between. The CDR3 DNA reads as TGTGCCAGCAGTTACGGGGTCTCTAACACTGAAGCTTTCTTT. Translating gives CASSYGVSNTEAFF.

The chain links TRBV20-1 to TRBJ2-7; no reliable D call. V was pared by 5 bases and J by 3 bases, with 5 bases between. Germline lookup yields CDR1 DFQATT and CDR2 SNEGSKA (reference sequence). CDR3 length: 10 residues. DNA of the CDR3: TGCAGTGCTGGGGACTACGAGCAGTACTTC. It encodes CSAGDYEQYF.

This rearrangement joins TRBV5-1 to TRBJ2-7; D call uncertain. Germline V gene data show CDR1 as SGHRS and CDR2 as YFSETQ. Trimming left V 0 bases short and J 2 bases short, with 9 bases between. The CDR3 totals 14 residues. This CDR3 is CASSLGPPTYEQYF. The DNA of the CDR3 is TGCGCCAGCAGCTTGGGACCCCCGACCTACGAGCAGTACTTC.

The V and J genes are TRBV7-7 and TRBJ1-4; the D gene is possibly TRBD1 (6 bases). Per germline, CDR1 SSHAT and CDR2 FNYEAQ (reference sequence). CDR3 length: 17 amino acids. The chain's CDR3 is CASSLGGPPSTNEKLFF. The CDR3 DNA follows: TGTGCTAGCTCGCTCGGGGGCCCCCCTTCAACTAATGAAAAACTGTTTTTT.

The chain joins TRBV5-6 to TRBJ1-2; D ambiguous. The CDR3 runs to 12 residues. V was cut by 0 bases and J by 5 bases, with 5 bases left in between. Germline values: CDR1 SGHDT, CDR2 YYEEEE. The CDR3 spells CASSLGGYGYTF. CDR3 nucleotide sequence: TGTGCCAGCAGCTTGGGGGGTTATGGCTACACCTTC.

The CDR3 DNA reads as TGTGCCAGCAGTGGGACTGGACAGACCCAGTACTTC. Protein sequence: CASSGTGQTQYF. V gene TRBV6-6 combines with J gene TRBJ2-5; perhaps TRBD2 as D (6 bases). Per germline, CDR1 MNHNY and CDR2 SVGAGI (reference sequence). CDR3 length: 12 amino acids. V lost 5 bases, J lost 6 bases, and 10 bases lay in between.

The rearrangement joins TRBV4-2 to TRBJ2-7; TRBD2 matches at 7 bases. Germline lookup yields CDR1 LGHNA and CDR2 YNFKEQ. J gave up 2 bases and V 1 base, and 8 bases lay outside the gene matches. The CDR3 spans 16 residues. The CDR3 reads CASSQVASGITYEQYF. DNA for the CDR3: TGTGCCAGCAGCCAAGTCGCCAGCGGGATAACCTACGAGCAGTACTTC.

This chain uses TRBV9 with TRBJ1-1, with D perhaps matching TRBD1 (5 bases). Germline CDR1 SGDLS, CDR2 YYNGEE. The V and J ends lost 4 bases and 0 bases respectively, with 10 bases between them. The CDR3 has 14 amino acids. The CDR3 sequence is CASSPRQLNTEAFF. CDR3 nucleotide sequence: TGTGCCAGCAGCCCTCGACAGTTGAACACTGAAGCTTTCTTT.

This rearrangement joins TRBV7-8 to TRBJ2-1; D could derive from TRBD1 or TRBD2 (5 bases each). CDR1 is SGHVS, CDR2 FQNEAQ, per germline. Trimming shortened V by 3 bases and J by 1 base, and 7 bases separated the two germline ends. The CDR3 runs to 14 residues. The CDR3 DNA follows: TGTGCCAGCAGCTTGGGGGAATCCTACAATGAGCAGTTCTTC. This translates into CASSLGESYNEQFF.

The chain couples TRBV11-1 to TRBJ2-1; D not resolved. Germline CDR1 is SGHAT and CDR2 is FQDESV (reference sequence). Trimming left V 5 bases short and J 5 bases short, with 7 bases between. The CDR3 length is 12 residues. CDR3 bases: TGTGCCAGCAGCAAGGATAACAATGAGCAGTTCTTC. As protein: CASSKDNNEQFF.

The chain employs TRBV7-8 and TRBJ1-2; 7 bases are a match to TRBD1. Germline CDR1 reads SGHVS; CDR2 reads FQNEAQ. This CDR3 comprises 14 residues. Losses at the gene ends were 5 bases for V and 6 bases for J; bases not matched to a gene: 9. In nucleotides, the CDR3 is TGTGCCAGCAGCCCCTCGACAGGGTATCATGGCTACACCTTC. Translated: CASSPSTGYHGYTF.

The chain employs TRBV6-5 and TRBJ1-1; weak D call: TRBD1 (5 bases). This CDR3 comprises 15 residues. Trimming removed 5 bases from V and 1 base from J, with 14 bases in between. Germline V CDR1 and CDR2: MNHEY, SVGAGI. CDR3 in amino acids: CASSTPSGGNTEAFF. DNA of the CDR3: TGTGCCAGCAGTACCCCCTCCGGGGGGAACACTGAAGCTTTCTTT.

The chain recombines TRBV7-9 with TRBJ2-5, with D unclear. The V gene's germline CDR1 is SEHNR and CDR2 FQNEAQ (reference sequence). V was clipped by 4 bases and J by 2 bases, with 5 bases between them. This CDR3 is 12 amino acids long. The CDR3 DNA is TGTGCCAGCAGCTCCATTCAAGAGACCCAGTACTTC. Translation gives CASSSIQETQYF.

The chain carries TRBV4-3 and TRBJ1-5; no reliable D call. CDR1 and CDR2 from the germline V gene are LGHNA and YSLEER. V was pared by 0 bases and J by 6 bases, with 9 bases between. The CDR3 is 14 amino acids. The CDR3 protein is CASSQDLWAQPQHF. The CDR3 region has the DNA TGCGCCAGCAGCCAAGATCTTTGGGCTCAGCCCCAGCATTTT.

The V gene is TRBV29-1, the J gene TRBJ1-4; D may be TRBD1 (5 bases). The germline V gene encodes CDR1 SQVTM and CDR2 ANQGSEA. The CDR3 sequence is 13 residues long. V was clipped by 6 bases and J by 2 bases, with 10 bases between them. The CDR3 nucleotides read TGCAGCGTGGGACTGAGTACTAATGAAAAACTGTTTTTT. Protein: CSVGLSTNEKLFF.

The DNA of the CDR3 is TGTGCCAGCAGTTACTTGGGGGCGGGTCAGCCCCAGCATTTT. Translated, it gives CASSYLGAGQPQHF. The V and J genes are TRBV6-6 and TRBJ1-5; maybe TRBD1 (6 bases). Trimming left V 1 base short and J 6 bases short, with 10 bases between. Germline lookup yields CDR1 MNHNY and CDR2 SVGAGI (reference sequence). The length of the CDR3 is 14 residues.